Listed below are T cell receptor beta chains from one sample, sequenced in a study of CD8+CD57+ T cells in acquired aplastic anemia. TCRdb ran MiXCR on the reads and lists one entry per CDR3 protein. The data show a few hundred thousand distinct CDR3 sequences, with around 82% seen just once and roughly two fifths held by the top ten. The material sequenced was sorted CD4+, CD8+, or CD8+CD57+ T cells (not recorded which) from PBMCs. These TCRs come from a human donor with aplastic anemia. Both conserved end residues are trimmed from each CDR3. Rows may omit the clone size; those that give it use once, few, many or a size class.

TRBJ2-3 . TRBV7-3 ASGKGGKAAEH
TRBJ2-3 . TRBV5-6 ASSLEEAQY
TRBJ2-1 . TRBV7-9 ATSRQRKGGNDEF
TRBJ2-7 . TRBV9 ASSEVDPVNYQQY
TRBJ2-7 . TRBV7-2 ATSGPGGAYDQY
TRBJ2-3 . TRBV5-5 ASSLARATGTDTQY
TRBJ2-1 once TRBV15 ATSRGDGPYNEQF
TRBJ2-5 once TRBV10-1 ASSEGTEGTQY
TRBJ1-1 . TRBV7-2 ASSLNPTGDTDLF
TRBJ1-1 . TRBV7-2 ASSLDPTGTAVAF
TRBJ2-5 few TRBV9 ASSTTAQETQY
TRBJ1-5 . TRBV11-3 ASSLEVTRNQPQH
TRBJ2-3 . TRBV19 ATRGGLAGGPRGTDTQY
TRBJ2-5 . TRBV2 ASSPLRWETQY
TRBJ2-3 . TRBV5-1 ASSLERGAPTQY
TRBJ2-3 . TRBV7-9 ASSTALAPRAVR
TRBJ2-3 many TRBV7-3 ASSSSGTWGETQ
TRBJ1-1 . TRBV19 ASSIVAGNTEAF
TRBJ2-5 . TRBV9 ASGGARDIQYFY
TRBJ1-3 . TRBV11-3 ASSLDLTGLGDTIY
TRBJ2-1 . TRBV15 ATSARGTYNEQF
TRBJ1-1 . TRBV20-1 SASSCVSKHTEAF
TRBJ1-2 . TRBV7-8 ASSLAGADDYQ
TRBJ2-1 . TRBV7-8 ASSIARQGGNQQF
TRBJ2-3 . TRBV6-4 ASSDSAGTDTQY
TRBJ1-2 . TRBV5-4 ASSLMDGGYT
TRBJ2-1 . TRBV7-9 ASSPEQGTGEQF
TRBJ2-1 few TRBV15 ATSRVNNEQF
TRBJ2-3 . TRBV7-6 ASSLGSDHSPLH
TRBJ1-1 . TRBV7-4 ASSYDQKVNTEAF
TRBJ1-4 . TRBV7-3 ASSRQGGEKLF
TRBJ2-1 . TRBV2 GARALGGEYNEQF
TRBJ1-1 . TRBV15 ATSRDRQGRTEEF
TRBJ1-1 . TRBV20-1 SASTDRDYDTEAF
TRBJ2-5 . TRBV11-2 ASSLVPVQETQY
TRBJ2-3 . TRBV7-2 ASSLRKTTDTQY
TRBJ1-5 few TRBV7-8 ASSLGTGGRSQPQH
TRBJ2-6 . TRBV7-2 ASSLGHPYGNEHLT
TRBJ2-3 . TRBV9 ASSHPVGANTAEY